What follows are 30 T cell receptor beta chains derived from one specimen sequenced in a study of cytomegalovirus exposure and HLA in healthy donors. 60 Vbeta and 13 Jbeta primers were used in PCR. Profiling relied on immunoSEQ multiplex PCR, and the TCRdb table lists in-frame clones only, not all of them. The sample has roughly 120,000 clones, over 15% seen once. Sequenced input: PBMCs. Receptor source: a woman under 30 in good health and CMV-seronegative.

V usage is TRBV27 and J usage is TRBJ1-5; no firm D call. Germline values: CDR1 MNHEY, CDR2 SMNVEV (reference sequence). This CDR3 is 13 amino acids long. Trimming removed 0 bases from V and 12 bases from J, with 12 bases in between. The CDR3 nucleotides read TGTGCCAGCAGTTTATCCCTCGGGTGGCACCAGCATTTT. This encodes CASSLSLGWHQHF.

This clone was seen more than once but under ten times. V is TRBV19 and J is TRBJ1-1; D gene unclear. V lost 4 bases and J lost 2, with 8 bases in between. Per germline, CDR1 LNHDA and CDR2 SQIVND (reference sequence). The CDR3 is 13 residues long. The CDR3 nucleotides are TGTGCCAGTAGTACCCAGGTTAACACTGAAGCTTTCTTT. It specifies CASSTQVNTEAFF.

The sample holds a few counts of this clone. The rearrangement uses TRBV7-2 and TRBJ2-3; D uncertain. From germline, CDR1 is SGHTA and CDR2 FQGNSA. The CDR3 has 14 amino acids. Trimming shortened V by 0 bases and J by 1 base, and 5 bases separated the two germline ends. The CDR3 bases are TGTGCCAGCAGCTTAGCACGGGGCACAGATACGCAGTATTTT. As protein: CASSLARGTDTQYF.

The chain carries TRBV13 and TRBJ1-4, with D possibly being TRBD1 (5 bases). CDR1 and CDR2 (germline): PRHDT, FYEKMQ (reference sequence). The CDR3 is 12 amino acids. Trimming removed 5 bases at V and 13 bases at J, with 14 bases between. As DNA, the CDR3 is TGTGCCAGCAGCAGTACAGGTAGTATACTGTTTTTT. The encoded protein is CASSSTGSILFF.

The chain combines TRBV7-9 with TRBJ1-1, with 8 bases lining up with TRBD1. Per the germline V gene, CDR1 is SEHNR and CDR2 is FQNEAQ (reference sequence). The V gene end was trimmed by 1 base and the J gene end by 1 base; junction bases not matched to a gene: 5. The CDR3 extends over 16 amino acids. CDR3 nucleotides: TGTGCCAGCAGCTTAGGGTCAGGGGGCGCGAACACTGAAGCTTTCTTT. The encoded protein is CASSLGSGGANTEAFF.

This clone was seen only a few times. The junction and the germline gene differ at one end; a read error may be behind it. The V call is TRBV27, the J call TRBJ1-4, with a weak D call TRBD1 (6 bases). CDR1 is MNHEY and CDR2 is SMNVEV in the germline V gene (reference sequence). CDR3 length equals 15 residues. CDR3 in amino acids: CASSVSTGLNEKLFF. CDR3 in DNA: TGTGCCAGCAGTGTATCGACAGGACTTAATGAAAAACTGTTTTTT.

This clone was picked up a small number of times. V usage is TRBV18 and J usage is TRBJ1-1, with 10 bases aligning to TRBD1. The CDR3 loop spans 15 amino acids. The junction had 4 bases not matched to a gene; V was cut back by 3 bases and J by 3 bases. CDR1 is KGHSH and CDR2 is LQKENI in the germline V gene. The CDR3 DNA is TGTGCCAGCTCACCTCTGGACAGGGGGGACACTGAAGCTTTCTTT. It yields the protein CASSPLDRGDTEAFF.

CDR3 sequence: CASSSLRNHQYEQYF. CDR3 in DNA: TGTGCCAGCAGCTCCCTGAGGAACCACCAATACGAGCAGTACTTC. The V and J genes are TRBV5-6 and TRBJ2-7; D is undetermined. The CDR3 consists of 15 residues. The germline gives CDR1 SGHDT, CDR2 YYEEEE. The V and J ends lost 3 bases and 4 bases respectively, with 17 bases between them.

This clone was recorded a few times. The chain recombines TRBV21-1 with TRBJ1-5; TRBD1, as called in the table, went unchecked against the DNA. TRBV21-1 represents a pseudogene. The CDR3 extends over 17 amino acids. The CDR3 spells CASSKGPGNPGPRPQHF. The CDR3 region has the DNA TGTGCCAGCAGCAAAGGACCGGGCAACCCAGGGCCTCGGCCCCAGCATTTT.

The V and J genes are TRBV7-9 and TRBJ2-3, with 9 bases fitting TRBD2. The CDR3 covers 15 residues. Germline CDR1 and CDR2: SEHNR and FQNEAQ (reference sequence). The V and J ends lost 4 bases and 3 bases, in that order; junction bases with no gene match: 5. CDR3 DNA: TGTGCCAGCAGCTCCACTAGCGGGTATACAGATACGCAGTATTTT. Translating it yields CASSSTSGYTDTQYF.

This clone came up many times. The V and J genes are TRBV5-6 and TRBJ2-3; 15 bases align to TRBD2. Losses at the gene ends were 4 bases for V and 1 base for J; bases not matched to a gene: 7. Germline V gives CDR1 SGHDT, CDR2 YYEEEE. The CDR3 extends over 18 amino acids. This chain's CDR3 is CASSTPGLAGGGTDTQYF. The CDR3 DNA reads TGTGCCAGCAGCACCCCGGGACTAGCGGGAGGAGGCACAGATACGCAGTATTTT.

V usage is TRBV7-9 and J usage is TRBJ2-5, with TRBD2 as a possible D gene (5 bases). CDR3 length: 13 amino acids. Trimming left V 5 bases short and J 2 bases short, with 9 bases between. The V gene's germline CDR1 is SEHNR and CDR2 FQNEAQ (reference sequence). The CDR3 region is CASSQGLQETQYF. CDR3 bases: TGTGCCAGCAGCCAAGGACTGCAAGAGACCCAGTACTTC.

This clone turned up a few times. The V and J genes are TRBV4-2 and TRBJ2-7; a possible D gene is TRBD2 (6 bases). CDR1 LGHNA and CDR2 YNFKEQ come from the germline V gene. V was shortened by 0 bases and J by 2 bases, with 11 bases between the two germline ends. The CDR3 length is 15 residues. CDR3 sequence (DNA): TGTGCCAGCAGCCAAGAACTAGCTGTCACCTACGAGCAGTACTTC. Its protein product is CASSQELAVTYEQYF.

This clone has a handful of counts. The chain carries TRBV6-1 and TRBJ2-5; 8 bases align to TRBD1. V lost 1 base, J lost 4 bases, and 8 bases stayed unmatched. This CDR3 spans 16 amino acids. Germline values: CDR1 MNHNS, CDR2 SASEGT. The CDR3 here is CASSEVGQDGVETQYF. The DNA for the CDR3 is TGTGCCAGCAGTGAAGTGGGACAGGACGGAGTAGAGACCCAGTACTTC.

This clone was counted between two and nine times. The chain links TRBV5-1 to TRBJ2-7, with 8 bases lining up with TRBD2. The CDR3 is made up of 16 amino acids. CDR1 is SGHRS and CDR2 is YFSETQ in the germline V gene. With 1 base clipped from V and 6 bases from J, the junction kept 12 bases outside the gene matches. The CDR3 sequence is CASSLSTRGGRSEQYF. Written as DNA, the CDR3 is TGCGCCAGCAGCTTGTCAACTCGGGGCGGGAGGAGCGAGCAGTACTTC. Variable domain in full (rest from reference TRBV5-1 and TRBJ2-7): KAGVTQTPRYLIKTRGQQVTLSCSPISGHRSVSWYQQTPGQGLQFLFEYFSETQRNKGNFPGRFSGRQFSNSRSEMNVSTLELGDSALYLCASSLSTRGGRSEQYFGPGTRLTVT.

In this sample, this clone turned up a few times. The chain is built from TRBV27 and TRBJ2-1; a possible D gene is TRBD2 (6 bases). CDR3 length: 16 amino acids. The germline V gene has CDR1 MNHEY and CDR2 SMNVEV (reference sequence). V was cut by 2 bases and J by 1 base, with 12 bases left in between. This chain's CDR3 is CASSLTPSVSYNEQFF. CDR3 in DNA: TGTGCCAGCAGTTTAACCCCTAGCGTATCCTACAATGAGCAGTTCTTC.

This clone appeared a few times. The chain employs TRBV7-2 and TRBJ2-7, with a possible D match to TRBD1 (5 bases). V lost 3 bases, J lost 0 bases, and 9 bases lay in between. Germline V CDR1 and CDR2: SGHTA, FQGNSA. This CDR3 comprises 14 residues. The CDR3 sequence is CASSFGAISYEQYF. The CDR3 DNA reads TGTGCCAGCAGCTTTGGGGCGATCTCCTACGAGCAGTACTTC.

The chain combines TRBV4-2 with TRBJ1-3, with a possible D match to TRBD1 (5 bases). The CDR3 is made up of 17 amino acids. Germline V lookup: CDR1 LGHNA, CDR2 YNFKEQ. The V and J ends lost 0 bases and 2 bases respectively, with 14 bases between them. CDR3 bases: TGTGCCAGCAGCCAAGAAGGGGCGGTAGGGGCTGGAAACACCATATATTTT. This gives the protein CASSQEGAVGAGNTIYF.

This rearrangement joins TRBV9 to TRBJ2-5, with 8 bases lining up with TRBD1. CDR3 size: 16 residues. Looked up from germline, CDR1 is SGDLS and CDR2 is YYNGEE. Unmatched junction bases numbered 12, after V lost 4 bases and J lost 4 bases. The CDR3 DNA follows: TGTGCCAGCAGCCCGAGCCTCGGGACAGGTCGAGAGACCCAGTACTTC. The encoded protein is CASSPSLGTGRETQYF.

The chain links TRBV7-9 to TRBJ1-2; maybe TRBD1 (5 bases). The V and J ends lost 3 bases and 9 bases respectively, with 26 bases between them. Germline-derived CDR1 and CDR2 are SEHNR and FQNEAQ (reference sequence). The CDR3 contains 17 residues. DNA for the CDR3: TGTGCCAGCAGCTTGTCCCCGACAGATTCGCCGGGTCATAGCTACACCTTC. Amino acid sequence: CASSLSPTDSPGHSYTF.

Only a few counts were recorded for this clone. This rearrangement joins TRBV11-2 to TRBJ1-2, with 8 bases aligning to TRBD1. CDR1 is SGHAT, CDR2 FQNNGV, per germline. J was trimmed by 4 bases and V by 5 bases; bases with no gene match: 3. The CDR3 spans 13 residues. CDR3 region: CASSQTGVYGYTF. The CDR3 region has the DNA TGTGCCAGCAGCCAGACAGGGGTCTATGGCTACACCTTC.

V usage is TRBV28 and J usage is TRBJ2-5, with 11 positions matching TRBD2. Germline values: CDR1 MDHEN, CDR2 SYDVKM. V lost 2 bases and J lost 0; bases outside the gene matches: 2. The CDR3 extends over 16 amino acids. The CDR3 spells CASSLGTSGYQETQYF. The CDR3 DNA sequence: TGTGCCAGCAGTTTAGGGACTAGCGGATACCAAGAGACCCAGTACTTC.

V gene TRBV15 combines with J gene TRBJ2-5; D is unresolved. V was pared by 0 bases and J by 2 bases, with 4 bases between. Per germline, CDR1 LNHNV and CDR2 YYDKDF (reference sequence). The CDR3 has 13 amino acids. The CDR3 protein is CATSRDGQETQYF. DNA of the CDR3: TGTGCCACCAGCAGAGACGGGCAAGAGACCCAGTACTTC.

Remarks on this clone: Additional DNA sequences in this sample encode the identical CDR3. The chain combines TRBV2 with TRBJ1-5; no definite D call. The CDR3 covers 14 residues. Germline values: CDR1 SNHLY, CDR2 FYNNEI. V was cut by 2 bases and J by 3 bases, with 8 bases left in between. Written as DNA, the CDR3 is TGTGCCAGCAGTGAACCCCTCGTCAATCAGCCCCAGCATTTT. Its translation is CASSEPLVNQPQHF.

This clone was seen a few times. CDR3: CASTYRAGDTGELFF. CDR3 DNA sequence: TGTGCCAGCACCTACAGGGCGGGCGACACCGGGGAGCTGTTTTTT. This chain connects TRBV27 to TRBJ2-2; D possibly corresponds to TRBD1 (6 bases). Per the germline V gene, CDR1 is MNHEY and CDR2 is SMNVEV (reference sequence). This CDR3 is built from 15 residues. V was shortened by 7 bases and J by 3 bases, with 15 bases between the two germline ends.

The genes are TRBV2 and TRBJ1-1, with D perhaps matching TRBD1 (5 bases). Trimming took off 11 bases at V and 0 bases at J, with 13 bases between the two ends. The CDR3 sequence is 13 residues long. CDR1 is SNHLY and CDR2 is FYNNEI in the germline V gene. The CDR3 spells CAARQTLNTEAFF. For the CDR3, the DNA is TGTGCCGCCCGACAGACCTTGAACACTGAAGCTTTCTTT.

V is TRBV6-1 and J is TRBJ2-7; TRBD1 aligns across 7 bases. With V trimmed by 6 bases and J by 3 bases, 5 bases remained unmatched. Germline lookup yields CDR1 MNHNS and CDR2 SASEGT. CDR3 length equals 13 residues. CDR3: CASSLGGVYEQYF. CDR3 bases: TGTGCCAGCAGCTTAGGGGGCGTCTACGAGCAGTACTTC.

This clone has a handful of counts. This sequence joins TRBV25-1 and TRBJ2-3; D is perhaps TRBD2 (6 bases). The CDR3 runs 15 residues. Germline lookup yields CDR1 MGHDK and CDR2 SYGVNS. V was trimmed by 8 bases and J by 1 base, leaving 16 bases between them. CDR3 coding DNA: TGTGCCAGCGCCGGAGGGCTAGGCGGCACAGATACGCAGTATTTT. As protein: CASAGGLGGTDTQYF. The entire variable domain, with the rest obtained from reference TRBV25-1 and TRBJ2-3, is as follows: EADIYQTPRYLVIGTGKKITLECSQTMGHDKMYWYQQDPGMELHLIHYSYGVNSTEKGDLSSESTVSRIRTEHFPLTLESARPSHTSQYLCASAGGLGGTDTQYFGPGTRLTVL.

This chain joins TRBV5-6 and TRBJ1-4; 10 bases line up with TRBD1. Germline trimming cut 5 bases from V and 8 bases from J; bases unmatched to any gene: 6. Germline lookup yields CDR1 SGHDT and CDR2 YYEEEE. The length of the CDR3 is 14 residues. The CDR3 region is CASRGGTGEEKLFF. The CDR3 bases are TGTGCCAGCAGAGGAGGGACAGGGGAGGAAAAACTGTTTTTT.

This clone showed up just a few times. This chain uses TRBV5-1 with TRBJ1-2, with 10 bases aligning to TRBD1. Germline V gene lookup returns CDR1 SGHRS and CDR2 YFSETQ. The trim removed 0 bases at V and 8 bases at J, leaving 16 bases unmatched. This CDR3 comprises 18 residues. CDR3 region: CASSLGLSRDRGLQGYTF. For the CDR3, the DNA is TGCGCCAGCAGCTTGGGCCTCAGCCGGGACAGGGGATTACAGGGCTACACCTTC.